This T cell receptor (beta chain) was observed in a study of regulatory T cells in long-lasting Graves disease. Time point reported: newly diagnosed GD, antithyroid drugs for less than 3 months. Scientists built the TCR library using RNA that was extracted from PBMCs. CDR1 is SEHNR and CDR2 is FQNEAQ in the germline V gene (reference sequence). V was clipped by 1 base and J by 2 bases; unmatched bases: 1. The CDR3 contains 16 residues. Investigators prepared the TCR beta libraries by applying iRepertoire HTBI primers and Arm-PCR of CDR3 regions. Each CDR3 protein is one row after TCRdb ran MiXCR on the multiplex PCR reads. Of about 460,000 distinct CDR3 sequences listed, 12% to 15% are singletons. The sample also formed part of further work on T cells in Graves' hyperthyroidism and ophthalmopathy. That report adds: An initial round of RT-PCR targeting the TCR CDR3 relied on the HTBI primer set.

V gene TRBV7-9 combines with J gene TRBJ1-5; 11 nucleotides match TRBD1. The source was peripheral blood mononuclear cells (PBMCs), collected at new diagnosis, from a patient treated with antithyroid drugs. This clonotype originated in a woman in her forties or fifties with Graves disease. CDR3 in amino acids: CASSLGTGGGNQPQHF. The DNA for the CDR3 is TGTGCCAGCAGCTTAGGGACAGGGGGCGGCAATCAGCCCCAGCATTTT.